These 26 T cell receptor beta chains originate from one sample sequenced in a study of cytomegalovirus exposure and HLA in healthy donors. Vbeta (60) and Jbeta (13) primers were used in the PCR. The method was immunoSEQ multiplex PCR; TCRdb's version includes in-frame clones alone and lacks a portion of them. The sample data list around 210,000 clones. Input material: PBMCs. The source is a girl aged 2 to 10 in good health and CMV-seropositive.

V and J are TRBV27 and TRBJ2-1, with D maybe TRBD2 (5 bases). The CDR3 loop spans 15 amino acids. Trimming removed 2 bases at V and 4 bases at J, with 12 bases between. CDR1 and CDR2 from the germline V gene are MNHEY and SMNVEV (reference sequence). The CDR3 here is CASSLITRGYNEQFF. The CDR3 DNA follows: TGTGCCAGCAGTTTAATAACCAGAGGGTACAATGAGCAGTTCTTC.

The CDR3 reads CASSESQVGGTEAFF. The CDR3 DNA reads as TGTGCCAGCAGTGAATCCCAGGTCGGGGGCACTGAAGCTTTCTTT. The rearrangement links TRBV2 to TRBJ1-1; perhaps TRBD1 as D (5 bases). V gave up 2 bases and J gave up 4 bases, with 14 bases separating them. Germline assignment: CDR1 SNHLY and CDR2 FYNNEI. This CDR3 spans 15 amino acids.

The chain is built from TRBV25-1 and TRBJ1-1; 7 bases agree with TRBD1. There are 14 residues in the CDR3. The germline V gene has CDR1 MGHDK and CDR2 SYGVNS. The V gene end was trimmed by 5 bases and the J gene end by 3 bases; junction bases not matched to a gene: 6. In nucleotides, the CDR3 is TGTGCCAGCAGTATACAGGGGAAGGACACTGAAGCTTTCTTT. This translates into CASSIQGKDTEAFF.

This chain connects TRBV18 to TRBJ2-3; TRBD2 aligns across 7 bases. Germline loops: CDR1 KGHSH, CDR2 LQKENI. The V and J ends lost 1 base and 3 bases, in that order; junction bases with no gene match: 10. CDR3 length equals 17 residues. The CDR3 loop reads CASSPLYAGVGTDTQYF. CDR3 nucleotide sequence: TGTGCCAGCTCACCACTTTATGCGGGAGTCGGGACAGATACGCAGTATTTT.

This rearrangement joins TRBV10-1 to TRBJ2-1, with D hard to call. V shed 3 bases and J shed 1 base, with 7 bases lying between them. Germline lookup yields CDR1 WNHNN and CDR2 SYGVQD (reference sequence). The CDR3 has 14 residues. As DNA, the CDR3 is TGCGCCAGCAGTGAATCGGGTTCCTACAATGAGCAGTTCTTC. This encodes CASSESGSYNEQFF.

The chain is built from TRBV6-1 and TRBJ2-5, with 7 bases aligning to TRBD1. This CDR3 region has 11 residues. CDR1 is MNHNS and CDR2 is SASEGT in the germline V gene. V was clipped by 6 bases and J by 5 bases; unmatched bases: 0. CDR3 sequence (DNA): TGTGCCAGCAGGACAGGGGAGACCCAGTACTTC. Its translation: CASRTGETQYF.

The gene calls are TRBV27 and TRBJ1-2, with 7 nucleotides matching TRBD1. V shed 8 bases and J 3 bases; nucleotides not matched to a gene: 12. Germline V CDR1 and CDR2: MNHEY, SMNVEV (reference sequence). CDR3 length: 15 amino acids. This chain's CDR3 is CASSSAGTVHYGYTF. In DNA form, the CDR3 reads TGTGCCAGCTCCTCGGCCGGGACAGTACACTATGGCTACACCTTC.

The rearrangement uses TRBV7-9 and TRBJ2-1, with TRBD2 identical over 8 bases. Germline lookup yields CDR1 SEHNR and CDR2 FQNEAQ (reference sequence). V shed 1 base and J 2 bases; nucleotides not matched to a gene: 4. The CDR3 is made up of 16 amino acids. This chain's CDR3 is CASSLGLAGPYNEQFF. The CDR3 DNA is TGTGCCAGCAGCTTAGGGCTAGCGGGTCCCTACAATGAGCAGTTCTTC.

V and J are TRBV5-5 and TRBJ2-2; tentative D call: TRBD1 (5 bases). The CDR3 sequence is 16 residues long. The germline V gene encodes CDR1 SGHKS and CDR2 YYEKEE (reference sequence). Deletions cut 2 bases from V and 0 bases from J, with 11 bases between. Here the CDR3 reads CASSFPTGSNTGELFF. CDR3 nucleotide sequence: TGTGCCAGCAGCTTCCCAACAGGATCGAACACCGGGGAGCTGTTTTTT.

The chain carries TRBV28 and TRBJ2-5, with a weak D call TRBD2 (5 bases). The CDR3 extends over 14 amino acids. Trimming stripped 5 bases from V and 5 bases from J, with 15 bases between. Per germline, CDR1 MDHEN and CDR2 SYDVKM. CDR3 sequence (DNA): TGTGCCAGCAGTAACCGACTACCCGCGGAGACCCAGTACTTC. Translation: CASSNRLPAETQYF.

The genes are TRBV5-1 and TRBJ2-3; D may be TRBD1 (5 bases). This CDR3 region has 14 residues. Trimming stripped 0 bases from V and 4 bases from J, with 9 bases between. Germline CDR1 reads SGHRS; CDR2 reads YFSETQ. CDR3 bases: TGCGCCAGCAGCTTGGAAGGGGCCCCAGATACGCAGTATTTT. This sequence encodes CASSLEGAPDTQYF.

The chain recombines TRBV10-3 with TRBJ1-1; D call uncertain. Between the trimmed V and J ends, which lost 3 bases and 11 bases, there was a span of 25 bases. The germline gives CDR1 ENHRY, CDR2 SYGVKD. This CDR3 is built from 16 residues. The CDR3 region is CAISDSKSGLQSGAFF. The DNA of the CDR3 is TGTGCCATCAGTGATTCGAAGAGTGGACTCCAGAGTGGGGCTTTCTTT.

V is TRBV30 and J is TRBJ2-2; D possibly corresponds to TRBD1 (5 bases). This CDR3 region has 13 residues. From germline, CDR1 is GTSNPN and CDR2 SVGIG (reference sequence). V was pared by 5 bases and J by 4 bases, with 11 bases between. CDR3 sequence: CAWADTSTGELFF. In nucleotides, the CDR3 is TGTGCCTGGGCGGACACCAGCACCGGGGAGCTGTTTTTT.

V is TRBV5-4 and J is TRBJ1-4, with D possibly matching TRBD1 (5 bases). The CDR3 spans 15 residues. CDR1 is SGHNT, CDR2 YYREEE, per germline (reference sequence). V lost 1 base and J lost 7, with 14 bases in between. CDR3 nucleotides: TGTGCCAGCAGCTTGTCGTCAGGGAAGGGTGAAAAACTGTTTTTT. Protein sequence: CASSLSSGKGEKLFF. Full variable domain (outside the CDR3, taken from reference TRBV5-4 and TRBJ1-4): ETGVTQSPTHLIKTRGQQVTLRCSSQSGHNTVSWYQQALGQGPQFIFQYYREEENGRGNFPPRFSGLQFPNYSSELNVNALELDDSALYLCASSLSSGKGEKLFFGSGTQLSVL.

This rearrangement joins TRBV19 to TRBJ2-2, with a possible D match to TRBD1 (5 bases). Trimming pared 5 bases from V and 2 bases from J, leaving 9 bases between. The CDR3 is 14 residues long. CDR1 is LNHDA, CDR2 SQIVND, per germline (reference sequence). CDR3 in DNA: TGTGCCAGTAGTCGTGACAGAAACACCGGGGAGCTGTTTTTT. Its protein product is CASSRDRNTGELFF. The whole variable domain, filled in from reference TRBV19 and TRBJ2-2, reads DGGITQSPKYLFRKEGQNVTLSCEQNLNHDAMYWYRQDPGQGLRLIYYSQIVNDFQKGDIAEGYSVSREKKESFPLTVTSAQKNPTAFYLCASSRDRNTGELFFGEGSRLTVL.

CDR3 protein: CASSLAGLAGVGPGELFF. Here the CDR3 DNA reads TGTGCCAGCAGCTTAGCCGGACTAGCGGGAGTAGGTCCCGGGGAGCTGTTTTTT. The chain uses TRBV11-3 and TRBJ2-2; TRBD2 matches 13 bases. V lost 1 base and J lost 6; bases outside the gene matches: 8. CDR3 length: 18 amino acids. The germline V gene encodes CDR1 SGHNT and CDR2 YENEEA.

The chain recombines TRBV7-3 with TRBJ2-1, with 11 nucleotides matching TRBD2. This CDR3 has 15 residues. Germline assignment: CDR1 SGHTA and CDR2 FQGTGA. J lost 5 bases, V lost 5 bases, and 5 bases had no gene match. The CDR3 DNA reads TGTGCCAGCAGCATACTAGCGGGAGTCAACAATGAGCAGTTCTTC. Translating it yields CASSILAGVNNEQFF. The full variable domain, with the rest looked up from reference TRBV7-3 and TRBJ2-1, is GAGVSQTPSNKVTEKGKYVELRCDPISGHTALYWYRQSLGQGPEFLIYFQGTGAADDSGLPNDRFFAVRPEGSVSTLKIQRTERGDSAVYLCASSILAGVNNEQFFGPGTRLTVL.

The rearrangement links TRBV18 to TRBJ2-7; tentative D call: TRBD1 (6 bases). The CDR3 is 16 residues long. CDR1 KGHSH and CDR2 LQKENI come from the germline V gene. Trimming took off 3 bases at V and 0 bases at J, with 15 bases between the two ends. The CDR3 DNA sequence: TGTGCCAGCTCACCCCGTGACAGGACCCTCTCCTACGAGCAGTACTTC. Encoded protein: CASSPRDRTLSYEQYF.

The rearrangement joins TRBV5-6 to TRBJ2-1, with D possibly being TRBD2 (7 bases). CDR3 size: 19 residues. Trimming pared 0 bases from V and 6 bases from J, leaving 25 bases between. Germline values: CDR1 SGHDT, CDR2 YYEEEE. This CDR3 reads CASSLAKKKGRVGGNEQFF. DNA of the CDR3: TGTGCCAGCAGCTTGGCCAAAAAAAAAGGGAGGGTAGGGGGCAATGAGCAGTTCTTC.

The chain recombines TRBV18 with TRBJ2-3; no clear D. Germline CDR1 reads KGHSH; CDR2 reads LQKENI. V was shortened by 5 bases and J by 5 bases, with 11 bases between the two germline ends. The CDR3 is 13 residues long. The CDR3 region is CASSWAHQDTQYF. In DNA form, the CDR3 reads TGTGCCAGCTCATGGGCTCACCAAGATACGCAGTATTTT.

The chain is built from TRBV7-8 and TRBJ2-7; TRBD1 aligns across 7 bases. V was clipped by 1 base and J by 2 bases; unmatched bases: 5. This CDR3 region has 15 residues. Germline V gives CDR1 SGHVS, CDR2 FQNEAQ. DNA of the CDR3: TGTGCCAGCAGCTTAGTGGTTCAGGGGGCCTACGAGCAGTACTTC. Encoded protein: CASSLVVQGAYEQYF.

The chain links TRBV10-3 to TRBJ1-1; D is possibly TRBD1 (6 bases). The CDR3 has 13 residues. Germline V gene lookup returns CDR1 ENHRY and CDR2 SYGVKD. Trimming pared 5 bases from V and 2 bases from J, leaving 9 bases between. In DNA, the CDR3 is TGTGCCATCAGTCACAGGGCTAACACTGAAGCTTTCTTT. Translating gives CAISHRANTEAFF.

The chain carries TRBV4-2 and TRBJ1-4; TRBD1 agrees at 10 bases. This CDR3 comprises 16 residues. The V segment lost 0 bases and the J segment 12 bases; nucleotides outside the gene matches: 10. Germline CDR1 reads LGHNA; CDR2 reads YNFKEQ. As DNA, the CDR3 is TGTGCCAGCAGCCAAGATCCGGGGGACAGGGGCGAGGAACTGTTTTTT. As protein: CASSQDPGDRGEELFF.

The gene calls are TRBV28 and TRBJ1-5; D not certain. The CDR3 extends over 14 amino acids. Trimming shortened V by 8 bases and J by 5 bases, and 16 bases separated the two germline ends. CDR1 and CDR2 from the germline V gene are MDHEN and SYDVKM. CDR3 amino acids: CASSSRGWDQPQHF. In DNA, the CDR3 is TGTGCCAGCTCCAGTCGGGGTTGGGATCAGCCCCAGCATTTT.

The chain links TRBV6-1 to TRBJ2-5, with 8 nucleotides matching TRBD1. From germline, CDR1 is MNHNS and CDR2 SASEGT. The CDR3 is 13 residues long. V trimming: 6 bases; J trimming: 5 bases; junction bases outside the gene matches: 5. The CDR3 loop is CASRETGVETQYF. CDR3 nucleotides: TGTGCCAGCAGGGAGACAGGGGTCGAGACCCAGTACTTC.

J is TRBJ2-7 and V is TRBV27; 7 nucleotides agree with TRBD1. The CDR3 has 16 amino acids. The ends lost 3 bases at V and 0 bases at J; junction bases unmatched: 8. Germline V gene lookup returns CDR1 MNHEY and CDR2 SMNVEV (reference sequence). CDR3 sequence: CASSFGTALSSYEQYF. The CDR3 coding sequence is TGTGCCAGCAGTTTCGGGACAGCCTTAAGCTCCTACGAGCAGTACTTC.